The 22 T cell receptor beta chains reported below all come from one sample, sequenced in a study of blood T cells in healthy people across ages. A J-beta primer mix and a sample-barcoded 5' primer were used in a second PCR of roughly 7 to 12 cycles. From the 5' RACE reads, TCRdb called clonotypes with MiXCR, one entry per CDR3 protein. The data contain roughly 800,000 distinct CDR3 sequences, roughly 24% of them singletons. The data also belong to a second study, concerning T cells of mothers and their children.

The sample comprised blood. These receptors originate from a boy aged 5-17 years in good health.

This clonotype appeared a few times. The rearrangement links TRBV23-1 to TRBJ1-2; D gene uncertain. Being an ORF, TRBV23-1 has a function that is uncertain. This CDR3 comprises 13 residues. Trimming pared 0 bases from V and 9 bases from J, leaving 11 bases between. The CDR3 reads CASSQSRSGSYTF. In DNA, the CDR3 is TGCGCCAGCAGTCAATCGCGGTCTGGTAGCTACACCTTC.

The chain joins TRBV28 to TRBJ1-4; perhaps TRBD1 as D (6 bases). V was trimmed by 5 bases and J by 7 bases, leaving 14 bases between them. Germline V gene data show CDR1 as MDHEN and CDR2 as SYDVKM. The CDR3 runs to 14 residues. The CDR3 coding sequence is TGTGCCAGCAGTACACGACAGGTTGTTGAAAAACTGTTTTTT. Its translation: CASSTRQVVEKLFF.

This clonotype was seen more than once but under ten times. This chain joins TRBV5-1 and TRBJ2-1; D uncertain. The germline V and J ends were trimmed by 0 bases and 0 bases, with 10 bases remaining between them. This CDR3 region has 16 residues. The germline V gene encodes CDR1 SGHRS and CDR2 YFSETQ. As DNA, the CDR3 is TGCGCCAGCAGCTTGGACGGCAGGAGCTCCTACAATGAGCAGTTCTTC. Its translation: CASSLDGRSSYNEQFF.

This chain connects TRBV7-9 to TRBJ2-5; 9 bases are shared with TRBD1. Losses at the gene ends were 5 bases for V and 5 bases for J; bases not matched to a gene: 12. In germline, CDR1 is SEHNR, CDR2 FQNEAQ (reference sequence). CDR3 size: 16 residues. Written as DNA, the CDR3 is TGTGCCAGCAGCAAAAAGGGACAGGGATTAGGGGAGACCCAGTACTTC. It yields the protein CASSKKGQGLGETQYF.

The chain is built from TRBV6-1 and TRBJ2-5, with D possibly being TRBD2 (5 bases). Per germline, CDR1 MNHNS and CDR2 SASEGT. CDR3 length equals 13 residues. V was pared by 10 bases and J by 5 bases, with 17 bases between. The CDR3: CAILGGLGETQYF. The CDR3 DNA reads TGTGCCATCCTCGGCGGGCTTGGGGAGACCCAGTACTTC.

In this sample, this clonotype turned up a few times. The chain employs TRBV28 and TRBJ1-4, with a possible D match to TRBD1 (5 bases). Germline V gene lookup returns CDR1 MDHEN and CDR2 SYDVKM. This CDR3 has 14 residues. Trimming removed 3 bases from V and 5 bases from J, with 10 bases in between. DNA of the CDR3: TGTGCCAGCAGTTTGAGGGGATGGAATGAAAAACTGTTTTTT. Amino acids: CASSLRGWNEKLFF.

V and J are TRBV30 and TRBJ1-2; TRBD1 aligns across 10 bases. CDR1 and CDR2 (germline): GTSNPN, SVGIG (reference sequence). This CDR3 has 13 residues. After removal of 8 bases from V and 7 bases from J, the junction contained 10 bases not matched to a gene. The CDR3 DNA reads as TGTGCCAACTCGAAGACAGGGGGCCGTGGCTACACCTTC. Amino acid sequence: CANSKTGGRGYTF.

The chain carries TRBV2 and TRBJ2-3, with D perhaps matching TRBD2 (5 bases). Per the germline V gene, CDR1 is SNHLY and CDR2 is FYNNEI. V was pared by 6 bases and J by 2 bases, with 18 bases between. The CDR3 is 16 amino acids. The chain's CDR3 is CASSQSRDYITDTQYF. In nucleotides, the CDR3 is TGTGCCAGCAGCCAAAGCCGAGACTACATCACAGATACGCAGTATTTT.

This clonotype has just a few counts. This chain connects TRBV15 to TRBJ1-4, with no clear D. Germline V lookup: CDR1 LNHNV, CDR2 YYDKDF (reference sequence). The V end was cut by 1 base, the J end by 0 bases, with 15 bases between. The CDR3 is made up of 18 amino acids. CDR3 sequence: CATSRALRRPATNEKLFF. CDR3 in DNA: TGTGCCACCAGCAGAGCCCTCAGGAGACCAGCAACTAATGAAAAACTGTTTTTT.

This chain joins TRBV11-2 and TRBJ2-1, with a weak D call TRBD2 (7 bases). V was cut by 2 bases and J by 0 bases, with 14 bases left in between. The CDR3 is 17 residues long. Germline values: CDR1 SGHAT, CDR2 FQNNGV. The CDR3 is CASSLFGGGHSYNEQFF. The CDR3 DNA reads as TGTGCCAGCAGCTTATTTGGCGGGGGACACTCCTACAATGAGCAGTTCTTC.

The chain employs TRBV12-3 or TRBV12-4 and TRBJ2-6; 7 nucleotides align to TRBD1. The CDR3 is 15 amino acids. V shed 5 bases and J 6 bases; nucleotides not matched to a gene: 7. CDR3 nucleotides: TGTGCCAGCAGTGACAGGGCTCTCGAGGCCAACGTCCTGACTTTC. As protein: CASSDRALEANVLTF.

This chain joins TRBV29-1 and TRBJ2-5; possible D gene TRBD1, 5 bases. V was trimmed by 3 bases and J by 3 bases, leaving 11 bases between them. This CDR3 contains 13 residues. Germline CDR1 is SQVTM and CDR2 is ANQGSEA. The CDR3 region is CSVDPRAEETQYF. The CDR3 coding sequence is TGCAGCGTTGACCCCAGGGCCGAAGAGACCCAGTACTTC.

This clonotype was detected only a few times. The chain recombines TRBV27 with TRBJ2-5; 11 nucleotides line up with TRBD2. Germline V gene sequence: CDR1 MNHEY, CDR2 SMNVEV (reference sequence). This CDR3 is 15 amino acids long. V shed 5 bases and J 5 bases; nucleotides not matched to a gene: 7. CDR3: CASSPLTSGAETQYF. CDR3 bases: TGTGCCAGCAGTCCCCTGACTAGCGGGGCGGAGACCCAGTACTTC.

The genes are TRBV27 and TRBJ1-4; TRBD1 matches at 9 bases. The germline V gene encodes CDR1 MNHEY and CDR2 SMNVEV (reference sequence). The length of the CDR3 is 14 residues. V was pared by 5 bases and J by 5 bases, with 3 bases of the junction left unmatched. CDR3: CASSGGTGNEKLFF. The CDR3 coding sequence is TGTGCCAGCAGTGGCGGGACAGGGAATGAAAAACTGTTTTTT.

As to this clonotype: The germline gene is not matched at one end of the junction; a read error may be the cause. The chain combines TRBV6-1 with TRBJ2-5; TRBD2 agrees at 10 bases. Germline V gene sequence: CDR1 MNHNS, CDR2 SASEGT. The CDR3 totals 17 residues. The CDR3 protein is CASLGLAGALYQGTQYF. The CDR3 region has the DNA TGTGCCAGCTTGGGGCTAGCGGGGGCGTTGTACCAAGGGACCCAGTACTTC.

The CDR3 DNA reads TGCAGTGCTAGAGGGCCAGGGATCGAGACCCAGTACTTC. Translating gives CSARGPGIETQYF. The V and J genes are TRBV20-1 and TRBJ2-5, with D possibly being TRBD1 (5 bases). Trimming took off 1 base at V and 5 bases at J, with 11 bases between the two ends. The CDR3 contains 13 residues. The germline gives CDR1 DFQATT, CDR2 SNEGSKA (reference sequence).

The genes are TRBV12-3 or TRBV12-4 and TRBJ1-2, with 8 bases that match TRBD1. This CDR3 has 13 amino acids. The junction had 9 bases not matched to a gene; V was cut back by 9 bases and J by 6 bases. In nucleotides, the CDR3 is TGTGCCAGTCACCTCAGGGGGCGGAATGGCTACACCTTC. It specifies CASHLRGRNGYTF.

Only a few counts were recorded for this clonotype. The chain uses TRBV7-2 and TRBJ2-7; D unresolved. This CDR3 spans 13 amino acids. V lost 2 bases to trimming and J lost 6 bases, with 11 bases between them. Germline V gene sequence: CDR1 SGHTA, CDR2 FQGNSA. The CDR3 here is CASSLLGFGEQYF. The DNA of the CDR3 is TGTGCCAGCAGCTTACTGGGTTTCGGCGAGCAGTACTTC.

This clonotype was counted a few times. V usage is TRBV11-2 and J usage is TRBJ2-3; TRBD2 matches 7 bases. Trimming at V came to 0 bases and at J to 3 bases, leaving 3 bases not matched to a gene. This CDR3 is built from 15 residues. Germline V gene data show CDR1 as SGHAT and CDR2 as FQNNGV. DNA for the CDR3: TGTGCCAGCAGCTTAGAAGTCGGGGGGACAGATACGCAGTATTTT. Its protein product is CASSLEVGGTDTQYF.

This clonotype was recorded once. V and J are TRBV5-1 and TRBJ1-6; 8 bases map to TRBD1. V lost 3 bases, J lost 5 bases, and 1 base stayed unmatched. This CDR3 comprises 14 residues. CDR1 is SGHRS and CDR2 is YFSETQ in the germline V gene. For the CDR3, the DNA is TGCGCCAGCAGCTGGGGACAGGATAATTCACCCCTCCACTTT. It is translated as CASSWGQDNSPLHF.

This sequence joins TRBV6-1 and TRBJ2-3; 14 positions agree with TRBD2. Germline CDR1 is MNHNS and CDR2 is SASEGT. After removal of 7 bases from V and 1 base from J, the junction contained 7 bases not matched to a gene. The CDR3 contains 17 residues. CDR3 amino acids: CASNRLAGGPGTDTQYF. Written as DNA, the CDR3 is TGTGCCAGCAACAGACTAGCGGGGGGGCCTGGCACAGATACGCAGTATTTT.

The CDR3 region is CASSVEVGDGYTF. In DNA, the CDR3 is TGTGCCAGCAGCGTAGAGGTGGGGGATGGCTACACCTTC. The chain uses TRBV9 and TRBJ1-2, with D possibly being TRBD1 (5 bases). Germline CDR1 is SGDLS and CDR2 is YYNGEE. This CDR3 is 13 amino acids long. V was clipped by 0 bases and J by 6 bases, with 9 bases between them. Full variable domain (missing parts from reference TRBV9 and TRBJ1-2): DSGVTQTPKHLITATGQRVTLRCSPRSGDLSVYWYQQSLDQGLQFLIQYYNGEERAKGNILERFSAQQFPDLHSELNLSSLELGDSALYFCASSVEVGDGYTFGSGTRLTVV.